One and the same sample provided the 14 T cell receptor beta chains below, sequenced in a study of graft-versus-host responses after intestinal transplantation. These receptors have no identified antigens. Clones were sequenced by immunoSEQ multiplex PCR, and TCRdb holds only the in-frame ones, with some missing. In the table there are tens of thousands of clones, just over 90% of which are singletons. This specimen consisted of unstimulated CD8+ T cells sorted from spleen or lymph node cells, obtained before intestinal transplant. The receptors derive from a human donor who received an intestinal transplant.

The count of this clone is one. The gene calls are TRBV5-6 and TRBJ2-5; 8 positions agree with TRBD1. V lost 4 bases, J lost 4 bases, and 3 bases stayed unmatched. Germline lookup yields CDR1 SGHDT and CDR2 YYEEEE. The CDR3 consists of 13 residues. This CDR3 reads CASSTGQGETQYF. CDR3 sequence (DNA): TGTGCCAGCAGCACCGGACAGGGAGAGACCCAGTACTTC.

The CDR3 here is CASVGGQGPNSPLHF. The CDR3 DNA is TGTGCCAGCGTGGGGGGACAGGGTCCGAATTCACCCCTCCACTTT. The chain has TRBV2 and TRBJ1-6; TRBD1 aligns across 9 bases. The CDR3 has 15 amino acids. Germline values: CDR1 SNHLY, CDR2 FYNNEI. Trimming took 8 bases from V and 7 from J; bases not matched to a gene: 9.

The V call is TRBV7-8, the J call TRBJ1-1; TRBD1 matches at 8 bases. After removal of 4 bases from V and 8 bases from J, the junction contained 15 bases not matched to a gene. Per the germline V gene, CDR1 is SGHVS and CDR2 is FQNEAQ. This CDR3 comprises 16 residues. The chain's CDR3 is CASSSPGGASTWEAFF. CDR3 coding DNA: TGTGCCAGCAGCTCACCAGGGGGCGCTTCTACTTGGGAAGCTTTCTTT.

This chain's CDR3 is CASSLSSGGDEQYF. As DNA, the CDR3 is TGTGCCAGCAGTTTATCATCAGGGGGCGACGAGCAGTACTTC. The chain has TRBV27 and TRBJ2-7, with 8 bases that match TRBD1. With V trimmed by 0 bases and J by 5 bases, 3 bases remained unmatched. This CDR3 is built from 14 residues. Germline values: CDR1 MNHEY, CDR2 SMNVEV (reference sequence).

The V and J genes are TRBV19 and TRBJ2-7; D is possibly TRBD1 (5 bases). The CDR3 extends over 15 amino acids. V was trimmed by 3 bases and J by 1 base, leaving 13 bases between them. Germline values: CDR1 LNHDA, CDR2 SQIVND (reference sequence). CDR3 sequence: CASSIAQGRSYEQYF. CDR3 in DNA: TGTGCCAGTAGTATTGCCCAGGGCCGATCCTACGAGCAGTACTTC.

This chain uses TRBV5-6 with TRBJ2-3; 10 bases map to TRBD2. The CDR3 covers 16 residues. V was pared by 0 bases and J by 8 bases, with 9 bases of the junction left unmatched. Germline CDR1 is SGHDT and CDR2 is YYEEEE. CDR3 in DNA: TGTGCCAGCAGCTTGGCCTCTAGCGGGGGATCTGTTACGCAGTATTTT. As protein: CASSLASSGGSVTQYF.

The chain joins TRBV14 to TRBJ2-6; tentative D call: TRBD2 (7 bases). CDR1 and CDR2 (germline): SGHDN, FVKESK. V was shortened by 0 bases and J by 12 bases, with 12 bases between the two germline ends. The CDR3 has 14 residues. This CDR3 is CASSQDRGASVLTF. CDR3 nucleotides: TGTGCCAGCAGCCAAGATCGGGGGGCGTCCGTCCTGACTTTC.

The chain combines TRBV7-9 with TRBJ1-5; 8 bases fit TRBD1. J lost 2 bases, V lost 5 bases, and 14 bases had no gene match. Germline CDR1 is SEHNR and CDR2 is FQNEAQ (reference sequence). This CDR3 has 18 amino acids. The CDR3 spells CASSPSSGGEMGNQPQHF. The CDR3 nucleotides are TGTGCCAGCAGCCCTTCGTCAGGGGGCGAAATGGGCAATCAGCCCCAGCATTTT. The full variable domain, in which reference TRBV7-9 and TRBJ1-5 provide the parts outside the CDR3, is DTGVSQNPRHKITKRGQNVTFRCDPISEHNRLYWYRQTLGQGPEFLTYFQNEAQLEKSRLLSDRFSAERPKGSFSTLEIQRTEQGDSAMYLCASSPSSGGEMGNQPQHFGDGTRLSIL.

V gene TRBV15 combines with J gene TRBJ2-5; D call uncertain. The length of the CDR3 is 14 residues. The V gene lost 0 bases and the J gene lost 5 bases, with 10 bases spanning the gap. Germline lookup yields CDR1 LNHNV and CDR2 YYDKDF (reference sequence). CDR3 in amino acids: CATSRDSHGETQYF. The CDR3 region has the DNA TGTGCCACCAGCAGAGATTCGCACGGGGAGACCCAGTACTTC.

The chain joins TRBV7-8 to TRBJ2-1, with a weak D call TRBD1 (6 bases). The V gene lost 0 bases and the J gene lost 12 bases, with 18 bases spanning the gap. The germline V gene encodes CDR1 SGHVS and CDR2 FQNEAQ. The CDR3 length is 15 residues. The CDR3 nucleotides are TGTGCCAGCAGCTTAGCGGCGTGGGGGCCCGGCGGGCAGTTCTTC. Translated: CASSLAAWGPGGQFF.

The rearrangement joins TRBV19 to TRBJ2-3; D unclear. V was trimmed by 9 bases and J by 0 bases, leaving 10 bases between them. Germline values: CDR1 LNHDA, CDR2 SQIVND (reference sequence). This CDR3 spans 13 amino acids. The CDR3 spells CASVSASTDTQYF. CDR3 in DNA: TGTGCCAGCGTGTCAGCGAGCACAGATACGCAGTATTTT.

The CDR3 spells CASSAGGSYEQYF. The CDR3 nucleotides read TGTGCCAGCAGTGCAGGGGGATCCTACGAGCAGTACTTC. This chain joins TRBV6-6 and TRBJ2-7; TRBD1 aligns across 7 bases. The J segment lost 1 base and the V segment lost 5 bases, leaving 2 bases of the junction unmatched. The CDR3 length is 13 residues. Germline V lookup: CDR1 MNHNY, CDR2 SVGAGI (reference sequence).

The chain employs TRBV5-6 and TRBJ2-7, with D possibly TRBD2 on 6 matching bases. Trimming took 1 base from V and 6 from J, leaving 8 bases between them. This CDR3 has 12 residues. CDR1 and CDR2 from the germline V gene are SGHDT and YYEEEE. CDR3: CASSLWRAEQYF. The DNA of the CDR3 is TGTGCCAGCAGCTTGTGGAGGGCCGAGCAGTACTTC.

This chain uses TRBV19 with TRBJ1-1; D not resolved. Trimming took off 5 bases at V and 4 bases at J, with 23 bases between the two ends. Germline V gene lookup returns CDR1 LNHDA and CDR2 SQIVND (reference sequence). The CDR3 consists of 17 residues. Here the CDR3 DNA reads TGTGCCAGTAGTGCCCTTCTCCCCAACATGGCCGCCACTGAAGCTTTCTTT. Its protein product is CASSALLPNMAATEAFF.